This record looks at one T cell receptor beta chain sequence and its context. As yet, its antigen is unknown. This specimen comes from a study of post-analysis software for immune sequencing data. The V gene lost 3 bases and the J gene lost 7 bases, with 16 bases spanning the gap. The CDR3 runs to 15 residues. CDR1 and CDR2 from the germline V gene are SGHNT and YENEEA. The study's findings and limits: Strong same-batch co-clustering of samples appeared with F measure clustering. Several TRBV segments were more frequent in patients than controls; TRBV5-6, TRBV5-1 and TRBV20-1 belonged to this group. Relative to controls, patients with multiple sclerosis showed significantly lower normalized Chao1 diversity.

Prepared TCR beta cDNA libraries contained unique molecular identifiers. Using its own MiXCR run on the PCR reads, TCRdb lists one record per CDR3 protein. The table lists over 700,000 distinct CDR3 sequences, 25% to 30% of them singletons, with more than 0.55% in the top ten. Input material: blood. The receptor was isolated from a girl between 10 and 17 years old with multiple sclerosis. The chain employs TRBV11-3 and TRBJ2-1; no definite D call. The CDR3 loop is CASSFDANLRNEQFF. The CDR3, as DNA: TGTGCCAGCAGCTTTGACGCGAATTTAAGGAATGAGCAGTTCTTC.